The rows below give T cell receptor beta chains drawn from one sample of a study of blood T cell repertoires in COVID-19. TCRdb keeps only in-frame clones here, not all; method: immunoSEQ multiplex PCR. The repertoire consists of 200,000 or so clones, with about 85% occurring once and the leading ten covering 10% to 14%. The material sequenced was PBMCs or T cells enriched from blood (not recorded which). The receptor source for this set is a man younger than 40 who had recovered from COVID-19. The CDR3 runs from the conserved cysteine through the conserved F or W. D genes are given only for firm matches. Clone size is not always given. Where it is, it says once, few, many or a class for expanded clones.

-,TRBJ1-2,TRBV28,once,TGTGCCAGTAACGGTTGGCCCCGGGGTTCATATGGCTACACCTTC,CASNGWPRGSYGYTF
-,TRBJ2-5,TRBV18,-,TGTGCCAGCTCGAACAGGGCAGAGACCCAGTACTTC,CASSNRAETQYF
TRBD2,TRBJ2-1,TRBV7-2,-,TGTGCCAGCAGCACACGGACTAGCGGGTCCTACAATGAGCAGTTCTTC,CASSTRTSGSYNEQFF
-,TRBJ1-5,TRBV19,-,TGTGCCAGTAGTATTGTGGGGGCTGGGGGCAATCAGCCCCAGCATTTT,CASSIVGAGGNQPQHF
TRBD1,TRBJ1-6,TRBV10-3,-,TGTGCCATCAGTGACGGACAGGGGACCTCACCCCTCCACTTT,CAISDGQGTSPLHF
-,TRBJ1-2,TRBV7-9,-,TGTGCCAGCAGCTTAGACGCAGGCACCTATGGCTACACCTTC,CASSLDAGTYGYTF
-,TRBJ2-7,TRBV6-5,-,TGTGCCAGCAGTCGACAAAAGGGACTTTTCTACGAGCAGTACTTC,CASSRQKGLFYEQYF
TRBD1,TRBJ2-1,TRBV7-9,-,TGTGCCAGCAGGCCACGGACAGGGGGGATCTACAATGAGCAGTTCTTC,CASRPRTGGIYNEQFF
-,TRBJ2-7,TRBV28,-,TGTGCCAGCAGTTTAGGTGTCGGGGTTTACTACGAGCAGTACTTC,CASSLGVGVYYEQYF
TRBD1,TRBJ2-7,TRBV6-5,-,TGTGCCGCCACAGACAGGGGGCTTTCCTACGAGCAGTACTTC,CAATDRGLSYEQYF
TRBD2,TRBJ2-3,TRBV15,-,TGTGCCACCAGCCGCGAGGCGGGGACTAGCTCAGATACGCAGTATTTT,CATSREAGTSSDTQYF
-,TRBJ2-6,TRBV19,-,TGTGCCAGTAGTATCGGGGCTGGGGCCAACGTCCTGACTTTC,CASSIGAGANVLTF
TRBD1,TRBJ2-3,TRBV5-6,-,TGTGCCAGCAGCTGGTGGACAGGAAGGAACACAGATACGCAGTATTTT,CASSWWTGRNTDTQYF
TRBD1,TRBJ1-5,TRBV28,-,TGTGCCAGCAGTTTAGGGACAGGGGGTGGGCAGCCCCAGCATTTT,CASSLGTGGGQPQHF
TRBD1,TRBJ2-7,TRBV9,-,TGTGCCAGCAGCGACGGGACAGGGGGATGGAACGAGCAGTACTTC,CASSDGTGGWNEQYF
-,TRBJ2-3,TRBV27,-,TGTGCCAGCAGGGCCCTTTTCGGGAAGATCACAGATACGCAGTATTTT,CASRALFGKITDTQYF
-,TRBJ1-2,TRBV7-9,-,TGTGCCAGCAGCTTAGGTCGTTTGGCCAACTATGGCTACACCTTC,CASSLGRLANYGYTF
TRBD1,TRBJ2-2,TRBV19,-,TGTGCCAGTAAAACCCCCACAGGGGCCGGGGAGCTGTTTTTT,CASKTPTGAGELFF
TRBD2,TRBJ2-7,TRBV7-2,-,TGTGCCAGCAGAATGACTAGCGGGAAATACTACGAGCAGTACTTC,CASRMTSGKYYEQYF
TRBD1,TRBJ1-1,TRBV14,-,TGTGCCAGCAGCCTCACAGGGGGAACTGAAGCTTTCTTT,CASSLTGGTEAFF
-,TRBJ2-7,TRBV7-2,-,TGTGCCAGCAGCTCGATCCCAGGGTCAGCCTACGAGCAGTACTTC,CASSSIPGSAYEQYF
-,TRBJ1-2,TRBV5-1,-,TGCGCCAGCAGCTTGGATAGAGATGGCTACACCTTC,CASSLDRDGYTF
-,TRBJ1-2,TRBV9,-,TGTGCCAGCAGCGTAGTGAGAGGGGGCTACACCTTC,CASSVVRGGYTF
TRBD1,TRBJ2-3,TRBV5-1,medium-sized,TGCGCCAGCAGCCCTGACAGGGCCTCTAGCACAGATACGCAGTATTTT,CASSPDRASSTDTQYF
-,TRBJ1-4,TRBV5-1,-,TGCGCCAGCAGCCGGGGTGGGACTAATGAAAAACTGTTTTTT,CASSRGGTNEKLFF
-,TRBJ1-5,TRBV12-3/TRBV12-4,-,TGTGCCAGCAAGGAGACAGGCAATCAGCCCCAGCATTTT,CASKETGNQPQHF
TRBD2,TRBJ2-1,TRBV5-4,-,TGTGCCAGCAGCTTGAATGGCGGGAGACTTAACAATGAGCAGTTCTTC,CASSLNGGRLNNEQFF
TRBD2,TRBJ2-1,TRBV10-1,-,TGCGCCAGCAGCGGCACCGGGACTAGCGGTAACAATGAGCAGTTCTTC,CASSGTGTSGNNEQFF
-,TRBJ1-2,TRBV7-2,few,TGTGCCAGCAGCTTAGAATTACAGACCAACTATGGCTACACCTTC,CASSLELQTNYGYTF
-,TRBJ1-4,TRBV2,-,TGTGCCAGCAGGAATCGACTCCCGGGGACTAATGAAAAACTGTTTTTT,CASRNRLPGTNEKLFF
-,TRBJ2-3,TRBV10-3,-,TGTGCCATCACAGGCAGGGACACAGATACGCAGTATTTT,CAITGRDTDTQYF
-,TRBJ1-2,TRBV28,once,TGTGCCAGCAGTTTGGGGGGATACGGGTATGGCTACACCTTC,CASSLGGYGYGYTF
-,TRBJ1-2,TRBV5-1,-,TGCGCCAGCAGCTCCACAACGTTCGGACAGAACTATGGCTACACCTTC,CASSSTTFGQNYGYTF
-,TRBJ2-3,TRBV7-6,once,TGTGCCAGCAGCTTAGGAGCTAGCCGAGATACGCAGTATTTT,CASSLGASRDTQYF
-,TRBJ2-1,TRBV19,-,TGTGCCAGTAGTATAGGGCCCCAGGGGGGCGACATTGGGCAGTTCTTC,CASSIGPQGGDIGQFF
TRBD1,TRBJ2-7,TRBV29-1,-,TGCAGCGTTGCCCCGGCGGACAGGGCGATCTACGAGCAGTACTTC,CSVAPADRAIYEQYF
-,TRBJ1-3,TRBV30,-,TGTGCCTTGGAGTATGGAAACACCATATATTTT,CALEYGNTIYF
TRBD1,TRBJ2-1,TRBV28,-,TGTGCCAGCACTCCTATGGGACAGGCGGACAATGAGCAGTTCTTC,CASTPMGQADNEQFF
TRBD1,TRBJ1-3,TRBV7-9,-,TGTGCCAGCACGTCGACAGGGTTAAACACCATATATTTT,CASTSTGLNTIYF
TRBD2,TRBJ2-3,TRBV7-2,-,TGTGCCAGCAGCTTAGGAGCGGGGGCCCTCACAGATACGCAGTATTTT,CASSLGAGALTDTQYF
TRBD1,TRBJ1-5,TRBV10-3,few,TGTGCCATCAGTGACCCGACAGGGGGCAATCAGCCCCAGCATTTT,CAISDPTGGNQPQHF
TRBD1,TRBJ1-2,TRBV5-4,-,TGTGCCAGCAGCGTGGGACAGGTTCCGGATGGCTACACCTTC,CASSVGQVPDGYTF
-,TRBJ2-1,TRBV5-4,-,TGTGCCACCACCGAGGGGGGGCGGGGCAATGAGCAGTTCTTC,CATTEGGRGNEQFF
-,TRBJ2-7,TRBV7-2,once,TGTGCCAGCAGCTTAGTGTCGGGGATCCTATACGAGCAGTACTTC,CASSLVSGILYEQYF
TRBD1,TRBJ1-4,TRBV27,few,TGTGCCAGCAGTCCCCGGACAGGGATTGATACCTCAGAAAAACTGTTTTTT,CASSPRTGIDTSEKLFF